These 3 T cell receptor beta chains came from one sample sequenced in a study of T cell repertoires in cytomegalovirus infection. TCRdb processed the reads anew with MiXCR; each CDR3 protein has one entry. The sample has approximately 500,000 distinct CDR3 sequences, roughly 10% seen once. Specimen: PBMCs. These receptors all stem from a human donor in good health (CMV status not recorded). Some clones in this sample may be carry-over from other donors' samples.

J is TRBJ1-6 and V is TRBV29-1, with 7 bases that match TRBD1. With 5 bases clipped from V and 6 bases from J, the junction kept 4 bases outside the gene matches. Germline V lookup: CDR1 SQVTM, CDR2 ANQGSEA. This CDR3 has 13 residues. The CDR3 sequence: CSVRDSGNSPLHF. The CDR3 bases are TGCAGCGTTCGGGACAGCGGTAATTCACCCCTCCACTTT.

This clonotype was found a few times. The J gene is TRBJ2-3, the V gene TRBV9; D not resolved. Germline V CDR1 and CDR2: SGDLS, YYNGEE. The V end was cut by 2 bases, the J end by 2 bases, with 9 bases between. The CDR3 length is 14 residues. CDR3 in DNA: TGTGCCAGCAGCGTCTCCGGTTCCACAGATACGCAGTATTTT. Translated: CASSVSGSTDTQYF.

This clonotype was detected only a few times. This chain joins TRBV29-1 and TRBJ2-7; 8 nucleotides match TRBD1. Per germline, CDR1 SQVTM and CDR2 ANQGSEA. Unmatched junction bases numbered 10, after V lost 4 bases and J lost 5 bases. The CDR3 totals 14 residues. CDR3 DNA sequence: TGCAGCGTTGGGGGAGACAGGGGATTCCACGAGCAGTACTTC. Its translation: CSVGGDRGFHEQYF.